The clone carrying this T cell receptor beta chain was counted a few times. Its target is not known. These data belong to a study of early T cells in non-severe SARS-CoV-2 infection. Looking at the study overall: Whole-blood bulk RNA, unsorted, was sequenced, and chains were unpaired. General study results and limits: Matching results from VDJdb favored anti-spike CD8 responses, leaving private and CD4 specificities undetected.

Individually, cDNA molecules had unique molecular identifiers attached to them. TCRdb reprocessed the 5' RACE reads via MiXCR and lists one record per CDR3 protein. The sample includes approximately 110,000 distinct CDR3 sequences, 14% to 15% of them seen just once. CDR1 and CDR2 from the germline V gene are GTSNPN and SVGIG (reference sequence). The CDR3 is 14 residues long. Trimming left V 0 bases short and J 5 bases short, with 8 bases between. Sequenced: whole blood. V usage is TRBV30 and J usage is TRBJ1-6, with D unresolved. The receptor's source is an adult who was a healthcare worker with PCR-confirmed SARS-CoV-2 infection or an uninfected control (not recorded which). The CDR3 nucleotides are TGTGCCTGGAGTGTTATCCGGAATAATTCACCCCTCCACTTT. Translated, it gives CAWSVIRNNSPLHF. The variable domain in full, completed from reference TRBV30 and TRBJ1-6, reads SQTIHQWPATLVQPVGSPLSLECTVEGTSNPNLYWYRQAAGRGLQLLFYSVGIGQISSEVPQNLSASRPQDRQFILSSKKLLLSDSGFYLCAWSVIRNNSPLHFGNGTRLTVT.